A selection of T cell receptor beta chains follows, all from one sample in a study of shared clonotypes between healthy human individuals. The table came from immunoSEQ multiplex PCR; TCRdb's copy has only in-frame clones and leaves some out. The data hold around 1.5 million clones, with 95% to 99% observed a single time. Sequenced input: naive CD4+ T cells sorted from blood. These receptors were taken from a man aged 25-40 years in good health. CDR3s include the opening cysteine and the closing phenylalanine or tryptophan. The order of the fields is D gene, J gene, clone size, CDR3 length, V gene, CDR3 protein, CDR3 DNA. The D gene is left open where the match is weak. Rows give clone size only sometimes, using once, few, many, or a class for an expanded clone.

>NA|TRBJ2-7|NA|11|TRBV28
CASRDLYEQYF
TGTGCCAGCAGGGACTTATACGAGCAGTACTTC
>NA|TRBJ2-2|once|15|TRBV6-4
CASSANRGGTGELFF
TGTGCCAGCAGTGCCAACAGGGGAGGCACCGGGGAGCTGTTTTTT
>TRBD2|TRBJ2-3|NA|18|TRBV4-3
CASSPSPPLAASTDTQYF
TGCGCCAGCAGCCCCTCCCCTCCGCTAGCGGCCAGCACAGATACGCAGTATTTT
>NA|TRBJ1-2|few|14|TRBV6-4
CASSDSGLGYGYTF
TGTGCCAGCAGTGACTCGGGACTCGGCTATGGCTACACCTTC
>NA|TRBJ1-2|NA|12|TRBV19
CARSPGPYGYTF
TGTGCCAGATCCCCGGGACCCTATGGCTACACCTTC
>NA|TRBJ2-3|NA|16|TRBV9
CASSATKGLITDTQYF
TGTGCCAGCAGCGCAACTAAAGGCCTTATCACAGATACGCAGTATTTT
>TRBD1|TRBJ2-4|NA|17|TRBV19
CASSAPRGHFDKNIQYF
TGTGCCAGTAGTGCTCCCAGGGGGCACTTTGACAAAAACATTCAGTACTTC
>TRBD1|TRBJ1-2|NA|15|TRBV5-1
CASSKQGVFDYGYTF
TGCGCCAGCAGCAAACAGGGGGTTTTCGACTATGGCTACACCTTC
>TRBD2|TRBJ2-1|once|15|TRBV5-1
CASSLFLAEDNEQFF
TGCGCCAGCAGCCTGTTCCTAGCGGAGGACAATGAGCAGTTCTTC
>TRBD1|TRBJ2-7|NA|15|TRBV9
CASSPTWDRRSEQYF
TGTGCCAGCAGCCCGACATGGGACAGGCGCAGCGAGCAGTACTTC
>TRBD2|TRBJ2-1|NA|16|TRBV5-1
CASSLVAGGLNNEQFF
TGCGCCAGCAGCTTGGTAGCGGGAGGCTTGAACAATGAGCAGTTCTTC